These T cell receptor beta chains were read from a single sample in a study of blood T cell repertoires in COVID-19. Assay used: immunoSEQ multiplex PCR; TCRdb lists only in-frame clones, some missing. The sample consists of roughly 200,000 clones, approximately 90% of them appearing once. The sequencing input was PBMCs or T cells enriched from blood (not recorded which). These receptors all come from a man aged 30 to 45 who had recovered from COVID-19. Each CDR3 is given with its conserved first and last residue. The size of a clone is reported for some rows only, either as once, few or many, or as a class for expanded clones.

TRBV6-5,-,CASSYSKGTGEAFF
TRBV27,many,CATTGGSEEGDTEAFF
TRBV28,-,CASSLQGQNIQYF
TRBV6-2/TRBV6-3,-,CASSFEGHYGYTF
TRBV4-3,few,CASSHHPTGTARAQYF
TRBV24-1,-,CATSDFRGVTSSYNSPLHF
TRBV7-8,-,CASSHTRLGDTIYF
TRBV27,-,CASSFSLLVMDEQYF
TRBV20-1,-,CSARDNYEQYF
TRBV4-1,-,CASSQVVQGVPSGYTF
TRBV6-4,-,CASSDSGGSDTQYF
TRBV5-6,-,CASSLGDYYGYTF
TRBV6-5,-,CASSYRDRGYEQYF
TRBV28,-,CASSLWAREQYF
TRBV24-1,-,CATSVGGALDNEQFF
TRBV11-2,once,CASSDRQGDTQYF
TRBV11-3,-,CASSQFSQAEQYF
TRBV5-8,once,CASSLRLAGDNEQFF
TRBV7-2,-,CASSLERGVETQYF
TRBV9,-,CASTRGKAGANTGELFF
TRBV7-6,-,CASSPAGQNARRKELFF
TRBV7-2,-,CASSLVTGGGLTEAFF
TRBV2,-,CASRLPGQGYTGELFF
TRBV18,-,CASSPPVTGGRLYEQYF
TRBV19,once,CATTDPGQGASGANVLTF
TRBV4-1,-,CASSQTGWGREKLFF
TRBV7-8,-,CASSPPTSGSYNEQFF
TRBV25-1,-,CASSATLAANYNEQFF
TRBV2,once,CASSGTPGQLMAKNIQYF
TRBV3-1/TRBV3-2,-,CASSHSTGLQEAFF
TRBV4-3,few,CASSADRVDGYTF
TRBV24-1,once,CATSDGATNEKLFF
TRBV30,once,CAWSGKDLPGQPQHF